This T cell receptor (beta chain) was captured by sequencing in a study of cytomegalovirus exposure and HLA in healthy donors. Study-level background: Counted in an early data release were approximately 85 million unique TCRs from HLA-typed donors. Whole-study results and caveats: In the analysis, some V segments, TRBV6-2 and TRBV6-3 included, were excluded as indistinguishable. Common viral pathogens seemed, in a later analysis, to connect with several of the most significant clusters.

At sampling all donors were nominally healthy, likely with unrecorded immune exposures. Concerning this clone itself: Its antigen is unidentified.

The CDR3 length is 12 residues. Germline lookup yields CDR1 SGHRS and CDR2 YFSETQ. Deletions cut 3 bases from V and 6 bases from J, with 9 bases between. Primers: 60 Vbeta forward and 13 Jbeta reverse. Profiled with immunoSEQ multiplex PCR; TCRdb holds only in-frame clones, not every one. The repertoire table contains some 42,000 clones. This receptor was taken from a man aged 30-40 years in good health and CMV-seronegative. The sequencing input was PBMCs. The chain carries TRBV5-1 and TRBJ1-2, with D possibly being TRBD1 (6 bases). The CDR3 here is CASSWGQDGYTF. The CDR3, as DNA: TGCGCCAGCAGCTGGGGGCAGGATGGCTACACCTTC.